This record covers a single T cell receptor beta chain. Based on its abundance in the sample, this clonotype is large (0.1 to 1%). Its target antigen remains unknown. Base qualities were left out, and no much larger clone turns up one base away. The data stem from a study of CXCR3 chemokines and chemotherapy response in bladder cancer (dated by TCRdb to 2021 to 2024). In the study overall: The study tested whether activity of the CXCR3 chemokine system within human bladder cancer tumors predicted response to chemotherapy.

Preparation of the library involved PCR. Instrument used: Illumina HiSeq 2500. Using fastp trimming at Q25 and MiXCR clonotype assembly, TCRdb reanalyzed the public sequencing data and kept in-frame beta chains. Under each unique CDR3 protein, matching rows form one entry showing the most common genes and DNA. This sample is represented by around 2,000 distinct CDR3 sequences; about 15% of them were singletons. The leading ten clones occupy about 34% of the sample. The CDR3 numbers 13 residues from cysteine through phenylalanine. The sequence is cut down to CDR3 DNA, 39 bases in frame from base 1. V sheds 0 bases and J sheds 7 bases, leaving 9 bases between their ends. According to the germline V gene, CDR1 reads MNHEY and CDR2 reads SVGAGI.

This receptor chain uses TRBV6-5 and TRBJ2-5, with a weak D call of TRBD1 (5 bases match). This TCR derives from a human donor with bladder cancer that responded to neoadjuvant chemotherapy. The material was obtained from a patient whose treatment included neoadjuvant chemotherapy. The CDR3 corresponds to CASSYSKQGTQYF. The sequence in DNA is TGTGCCAGCAGTTACTCGAAGCAGGGGACCCAGTACTTC.